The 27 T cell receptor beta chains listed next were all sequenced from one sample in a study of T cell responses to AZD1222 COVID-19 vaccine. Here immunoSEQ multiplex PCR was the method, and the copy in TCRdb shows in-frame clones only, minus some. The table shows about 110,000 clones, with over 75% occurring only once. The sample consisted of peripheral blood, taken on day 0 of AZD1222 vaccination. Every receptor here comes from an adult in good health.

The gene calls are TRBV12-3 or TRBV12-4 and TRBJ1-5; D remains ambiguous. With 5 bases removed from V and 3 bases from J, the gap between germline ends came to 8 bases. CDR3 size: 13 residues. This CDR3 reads CASSPRDNQPQHF. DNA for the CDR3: TGTGCCAGCAGTCCGCGGGACAATCAGCCCCAGCATTTT.

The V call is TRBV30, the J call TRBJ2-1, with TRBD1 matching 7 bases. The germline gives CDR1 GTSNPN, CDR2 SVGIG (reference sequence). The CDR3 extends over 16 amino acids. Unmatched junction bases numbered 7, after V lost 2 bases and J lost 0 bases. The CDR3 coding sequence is TGTGCCTGGAGTTCAAGGGGGCTCAGCTCCTACAATGAGCAGTTCTTC. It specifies CAWSSRGLSSYNEQFF.

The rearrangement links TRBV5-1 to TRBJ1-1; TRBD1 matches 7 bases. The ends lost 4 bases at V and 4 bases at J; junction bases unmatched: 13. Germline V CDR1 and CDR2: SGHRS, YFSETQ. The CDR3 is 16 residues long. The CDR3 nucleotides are TGCGCCAGCAGCAGTGGCGGCAGGGGGTTGATCACTGAAGCTTTCTTT. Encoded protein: CASSSGGRGLITEAFF.

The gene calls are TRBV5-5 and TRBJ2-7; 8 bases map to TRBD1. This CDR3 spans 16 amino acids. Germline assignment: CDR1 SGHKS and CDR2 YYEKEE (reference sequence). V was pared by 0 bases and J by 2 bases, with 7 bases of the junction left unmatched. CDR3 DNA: TGTGCCAGCAGCTTGGCCTTTACAGGGGGAGCCTACGAGCAGTACTTC. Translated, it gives CASSLAFTGGAYEQYF. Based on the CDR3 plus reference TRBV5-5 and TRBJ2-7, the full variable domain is DAGVTQSPTHLIKTRGQQVTLRCSPISGHKSVSWYQQVLGQGPQFIFQYYEKEERGRGNFPDRFSARQFPNYSSELNVNALLLGDSALYLCASSLAFTGGAYEQYFGPGTRLTVT.

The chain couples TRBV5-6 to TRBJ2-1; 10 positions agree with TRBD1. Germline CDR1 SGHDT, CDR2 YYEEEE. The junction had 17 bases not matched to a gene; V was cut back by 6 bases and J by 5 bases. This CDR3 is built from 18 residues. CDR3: CASTRGTGVGRANNEQFF. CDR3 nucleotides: TGTGCCAGCACCCGAGGGACAGGGGTTGGGCGGGCTAACAATGAGCAGTTCTTC.

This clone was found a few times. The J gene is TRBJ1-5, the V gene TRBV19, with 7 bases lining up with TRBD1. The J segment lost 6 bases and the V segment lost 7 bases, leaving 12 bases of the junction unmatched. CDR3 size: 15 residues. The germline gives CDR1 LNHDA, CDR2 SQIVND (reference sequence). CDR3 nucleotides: TGTGCCAGTAACCAGGGGGGAGTCGCGGGTCAGCCCCAGCATTTT. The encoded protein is CASNQGGVAGQPQHF.

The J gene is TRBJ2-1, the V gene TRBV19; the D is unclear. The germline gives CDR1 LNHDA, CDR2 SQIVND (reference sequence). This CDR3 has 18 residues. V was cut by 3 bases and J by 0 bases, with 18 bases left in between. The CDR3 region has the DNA TGTGCCAGTAGTATCTCATTGCGGCGCCGAACCTCCTACAATGAGCAGTTCTTC. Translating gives CASSISLRRRTSYNEQFF.

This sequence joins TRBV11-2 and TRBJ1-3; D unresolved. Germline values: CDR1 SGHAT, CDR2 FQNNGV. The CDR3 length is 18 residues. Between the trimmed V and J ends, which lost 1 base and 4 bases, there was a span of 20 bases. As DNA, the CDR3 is TGTGCCAGCAGCTTAGCGCTTATAAGGCCGAACAGCGGAAACACCATATATTTT. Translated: CASSLALIRPNSGNTIYF.

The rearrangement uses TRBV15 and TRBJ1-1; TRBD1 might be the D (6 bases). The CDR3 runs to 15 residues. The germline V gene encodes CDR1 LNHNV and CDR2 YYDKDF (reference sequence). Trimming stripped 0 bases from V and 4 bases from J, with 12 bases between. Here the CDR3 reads CATSRDRGLSTEAFF. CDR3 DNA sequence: TGTGCCACCAGCAGAGACCGGGGGCTTAGCACTGAAGCTTTCTTT. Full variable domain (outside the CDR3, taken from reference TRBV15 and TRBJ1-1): DAMVIQNPRYQVTQFGKPVTLSCSQTLNHNVMYWYQQKSSQAPKLLFHYYDKDFNNEADTPDNFQSRRPNTSFCFLDIRSPGLGDTAMYLCATSRDRGLSTEAFFGQGTRLTVV.

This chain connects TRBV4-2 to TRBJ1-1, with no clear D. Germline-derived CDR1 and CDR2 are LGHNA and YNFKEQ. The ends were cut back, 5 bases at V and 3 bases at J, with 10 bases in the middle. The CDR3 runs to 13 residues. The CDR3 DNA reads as TGTGCCAGCAGCGGACGGTCCGACACTGAAGCTTTCTTT. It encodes CASSGRSDTEAFF.

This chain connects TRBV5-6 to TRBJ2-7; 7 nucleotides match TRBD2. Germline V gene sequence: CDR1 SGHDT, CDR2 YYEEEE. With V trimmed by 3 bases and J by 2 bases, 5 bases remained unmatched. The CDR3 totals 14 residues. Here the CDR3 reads CASSSEAGTYEQYF. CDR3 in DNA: TGTGCCAGCAGCTCGGAAGCGGGGACCTACGAGCAGTACTTC.

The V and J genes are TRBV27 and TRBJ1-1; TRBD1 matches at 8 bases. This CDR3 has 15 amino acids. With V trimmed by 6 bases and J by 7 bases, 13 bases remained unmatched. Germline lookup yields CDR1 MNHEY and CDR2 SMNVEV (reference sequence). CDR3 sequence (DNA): TGTGCCAGCAGCTCTTATTTCTCGACAGGGGATGAAGCTTTCTTT. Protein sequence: CASSSYFSTGDEAFF.

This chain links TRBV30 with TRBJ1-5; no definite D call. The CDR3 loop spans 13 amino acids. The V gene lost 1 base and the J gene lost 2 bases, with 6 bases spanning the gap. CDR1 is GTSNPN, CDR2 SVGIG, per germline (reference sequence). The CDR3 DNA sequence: TGTGCCTGGAGTGAATCCGGCAATCAGCCCCAGCATTTT. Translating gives CAWSESGNQPQHF.

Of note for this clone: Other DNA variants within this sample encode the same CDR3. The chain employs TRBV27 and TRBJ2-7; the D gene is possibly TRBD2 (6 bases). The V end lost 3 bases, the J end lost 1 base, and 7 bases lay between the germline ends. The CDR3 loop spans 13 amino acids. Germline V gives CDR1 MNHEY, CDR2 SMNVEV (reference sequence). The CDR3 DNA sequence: TGTGCCAGCAGTTTTCGGGGGTCCTACGAGCAGTACTTC. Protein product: CASSFRGSYEQYF.

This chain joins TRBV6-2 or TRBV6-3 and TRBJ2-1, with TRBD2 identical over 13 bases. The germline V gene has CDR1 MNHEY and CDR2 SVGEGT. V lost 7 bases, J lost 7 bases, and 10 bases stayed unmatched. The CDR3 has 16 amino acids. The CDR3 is CASIPLAGGHTNEQFF. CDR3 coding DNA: TGTGCCAGCATCCCACTAGCGGGGGGGCATACGAATGAGCAGTTCTTC.

The DNA for the CDR3 is TGTGCCACCAGTGATGATACAGGGGGAGGAGGCTACACCTTC. Protein: CATSDDTGGGGYTF. The J gene is TRBJ1-2, the V gene TRBV24-1, with TRBD1 matching 8 bases. The CDR3 consists of 14 residues. Losses at the gene ends were 3 bases for V and 8 bases for J; bases not matched to a gene: 7. CDR1 KGHDR and CDR2 SFDVKD come from the germline V gene.

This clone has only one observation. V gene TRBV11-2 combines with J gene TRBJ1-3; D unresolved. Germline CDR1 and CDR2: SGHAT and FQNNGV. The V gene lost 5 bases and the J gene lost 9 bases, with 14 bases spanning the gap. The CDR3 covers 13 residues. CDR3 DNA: TGTGCCAGCAGCCTCGAACCGCTGGCCACCATATATTTT. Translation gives CASSLEPLATIYF.

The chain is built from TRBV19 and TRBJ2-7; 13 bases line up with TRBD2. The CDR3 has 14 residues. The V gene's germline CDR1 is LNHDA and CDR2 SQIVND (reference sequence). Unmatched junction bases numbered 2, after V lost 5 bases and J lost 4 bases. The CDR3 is CASSEGLAGYEQYF. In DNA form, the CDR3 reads TGTGCCAGTAGTGAGGGACTAGCGGGGTACGAGCAGTACTTC.

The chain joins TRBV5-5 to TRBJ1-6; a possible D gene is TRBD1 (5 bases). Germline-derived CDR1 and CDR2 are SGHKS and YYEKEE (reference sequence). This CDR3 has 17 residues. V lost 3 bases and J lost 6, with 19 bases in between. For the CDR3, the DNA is TGTGCCAGCAGCTCGGTGGGGGGAATTGGGCGTAATTCACCCCTCCACTTT. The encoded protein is CASSSVGGIGRNSPLHF.

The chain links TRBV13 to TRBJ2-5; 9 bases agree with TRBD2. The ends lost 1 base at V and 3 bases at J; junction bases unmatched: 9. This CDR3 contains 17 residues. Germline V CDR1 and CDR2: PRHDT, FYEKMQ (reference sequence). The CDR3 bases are TGTGCCAGCAGCTTAGCCGCGGGGGGGAGCGGCAAAGAGACCCAGTACTTC. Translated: CASSLAAGGSGKETQYF.

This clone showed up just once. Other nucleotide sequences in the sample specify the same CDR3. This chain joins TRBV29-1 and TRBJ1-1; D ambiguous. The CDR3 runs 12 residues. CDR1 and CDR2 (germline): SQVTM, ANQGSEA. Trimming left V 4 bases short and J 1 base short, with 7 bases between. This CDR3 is CSVGSGNTEAFF. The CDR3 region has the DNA TGCAGCGTTGGGTCGGGGAACACTGAAGCTTTCTTT. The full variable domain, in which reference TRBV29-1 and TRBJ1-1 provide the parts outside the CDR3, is SAVISQKPSRDICQRGTSLTIQCQVDSQVTMMFWYRQQPGQSLTLIATANQGSEATYESGFVIDKFPISRPNLTFSTLTVSNMSPEDSSIYLCSVGSGNTEAFFGQGTRLTVV.

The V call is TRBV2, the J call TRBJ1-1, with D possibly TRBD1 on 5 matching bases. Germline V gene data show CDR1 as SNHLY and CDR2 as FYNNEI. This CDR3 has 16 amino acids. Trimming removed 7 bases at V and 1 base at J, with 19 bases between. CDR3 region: CASIDRLGRENTEAFF. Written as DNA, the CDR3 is TGTGCCAGCATCGACCGTTTGGGCAGGGAGAACACTGAAGCTTTCTTT. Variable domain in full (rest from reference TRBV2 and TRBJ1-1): EPEVTQTPSHQVTQMGQEVILRCVPISNHLYFYWYRQILGQKVEFLVSFYNNEISEKSEIFDDQFSVERPDGSNFTLKIRSTKLEDSAMYFCASIDRLGRENTEAFFGQGTRLTVV.

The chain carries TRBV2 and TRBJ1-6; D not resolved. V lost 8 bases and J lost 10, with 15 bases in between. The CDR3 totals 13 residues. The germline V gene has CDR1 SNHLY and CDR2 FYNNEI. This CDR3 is CASAVEGLSPLHF. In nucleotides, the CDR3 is TGTGCCAGCGCAGTTGAGGGTTTATCACCCCTCCACTTT.

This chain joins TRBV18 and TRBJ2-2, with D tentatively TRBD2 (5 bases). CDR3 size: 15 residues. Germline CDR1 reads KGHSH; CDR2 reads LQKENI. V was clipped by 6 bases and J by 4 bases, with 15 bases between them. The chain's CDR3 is CASSSATGSTGELFF. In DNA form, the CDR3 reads TGTGCCAGCTCGTCCGCGACTGGGAGCACCGGGGAGCTGTTTTTT. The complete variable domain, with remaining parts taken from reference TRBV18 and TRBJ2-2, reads NAGVMQNPRHLVRRRGQEARLRCSPMKGHSHVYWYRQLPEEGLKFMVYLQKENIIDESGMPKERFSAEFPKEGPSILRIQQVVRGDSAAYFCASSSATGSTGELFFGEGSRLTVL.

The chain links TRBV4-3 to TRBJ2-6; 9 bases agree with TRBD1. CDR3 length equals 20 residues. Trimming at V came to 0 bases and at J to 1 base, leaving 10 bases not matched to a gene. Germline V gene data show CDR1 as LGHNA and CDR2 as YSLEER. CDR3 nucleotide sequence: TGCGCCAGCAGCCAAGATCCCGGGACAGGGCTCCCTTCTGGGGCCAACGTCCTGACTTTC. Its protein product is CASSQDPGTGLPSGANVLTF.

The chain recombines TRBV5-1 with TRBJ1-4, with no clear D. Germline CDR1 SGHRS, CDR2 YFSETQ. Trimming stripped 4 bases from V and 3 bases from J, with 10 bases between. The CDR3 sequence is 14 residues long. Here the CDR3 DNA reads TGCGCCAGCAGCCTTCAACGAGCTAATGAAAAACTGTTTTTT. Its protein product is CASSLQRANEKLFF.

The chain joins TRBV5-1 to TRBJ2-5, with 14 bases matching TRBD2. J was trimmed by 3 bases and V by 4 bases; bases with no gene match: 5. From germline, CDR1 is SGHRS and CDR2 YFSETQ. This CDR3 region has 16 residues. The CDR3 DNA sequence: TGCGCCAGCAGCCGCGGGACTAGCGGGGGCGAAGAGACCCAGTACTTC. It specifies CASSRGTSGGEETQYF. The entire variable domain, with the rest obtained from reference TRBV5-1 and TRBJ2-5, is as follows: KAGVTQTPRYLIKTRGQQVTLSCSPISGHRSVSWYQQTPGQGLQFLFEYFSETQRNKGNFPGRFSGRQFSNSRSEMNVSTLELGDSALYLCASSRGTSGGEETQYFGPGTRLLVL.